This TCR beta chain was observed in a study of early T cells in non-severe SARS-CoV-2 infection. The overall study: Unpaired chains resulted from sequencing bulk RNA of unsorted whole blood.

This CDR3 contains 16 residues. CDR1 SQVTM and CDR2 ANQGSEA come from the germline V gene. V shed 4 bases, J shed 2 bases, and the junction held 10 bases outside the gene matches. Attachment of unique molecular identifiers was made to individual cDNA molecules. Using its own MiXCR run on the 5' RACE reads, TCRdb lists one record per CDR3 protein. The sample shows some 80,000 distinct CDR3 sequences, roughly 15% of them seen only once. This clonotype was detected ten times or more. Its antigen is currently unknown. Study-wide points: Anti-spike CD8 responses were favored by VDJdb matching, which missed private and CD4 specificities.

This clonotype was obtained from an adult who was a healthcare worker with PCR-confirmed SARS-CoV-2 infection or an uninfected control (not recorded which). The rearrangement uses TRBV29-1 and TRBJ1-2; 10 nucleotides align to TRBD1. The specimen was whole blood. CDR3 region: CSVVLPPGQGNYGYTF. In DNA, the CDR3 is TGCAGCGTTGTTCTTCCCCCGGGACAGGGGAACTATGGCTACACCTTC.